This T cell receptor beta chain is from a study of blood T cell repertoires in COVID-19. As for the study in general: Donors in the United States, Italy and Spain gave samples during acute or convalescent COVID-19.

Libraries were prepared by immunoSEQ multiplex PCR; TCRdb keeps only in-frame clonotypes and omits some of them. The sample contains some 69,000 clones, 90% of which appear only once. The CDR3 runs to 14 residues. CDR1 is SGHKS and CDR2 is YYEKEE in the germline V gene (reference sequence). Trimming at V came to 4 bases and at J to 3 bases, leaving 6 bases not matched to a gene. Source material: peripheral blood. V gene TRBV5-5 combines with J gene TRBJ2-7; 8 bases line up with TRBD1. The receptor comes from a man in his forties or fifties with COVID-19, enrolled during active disease. The CDR3 is CASSRGTGHYEQYF. CDR3 bases: TGTGCCAGCAGCCGAGGGACAGGCCACTACGAGCAGTACTTC.